One sample yielded the 23 T cell receptor beta chains listed below, sequenced in a study of blood T cells in healthy people across ages. A sample-barcoded 5' primer and a J-beta primer mix were used in a second PCR of about 7 to 12 cycles. MiXCR, run by TCRdb on the 5' RACE reads, gives a single entry per CDR3 protein. The sample lists 500,000 to 550,000 distinct CDR3 sequences, 24% occurring once. Separately, the same data were catalogued under a study of T cells of mothers and their children.

Sample: blood. These receptors originate from a boy between 5 and 17 years old in good health.

The genes are TRBV7-8 and TRBJ2-4; tentatively, D is TRBD1 (6 bases). CDR1 is SGHVS and CDR2 is FQNEAQ in the germline V gene. Trimming left V 6 bases short and J 12 bases short, with 30 bases between. This CDR3 is 17 amino acids long. This CDR3 reads CASRLAGGGALGRDQYF. The CDR3 coding sequence is TGTGCCAGCAGGCTCGCCGGTGGGGGCGCATTAGGCAGGGATCAGTACTTC. The full variable domain, completed using reference TRBV7-8 and TRBJ2-4, is GAGVSQSPRYKVAKRGQDVALRCDPISGHVSLFWYQQALGQGPEFLTYFQNEAQLDKSGLPSDRFFAERPEGSVSTLKIQRTQQEDSAVYLCASRLAGGGALGRDQYFGAGTRLSVL.

In its sample, this clonotype was seen many times. The V call is TRBV20-1, the J call TRBJ2-5; the D gene is possibly TRBD1 (7 bases). Trimming removed 0 bases from V and 5 bases from J, with 13 bases in between. CDR3 length: 14 residues. Germline values: CDR1 DFQATT, CDR2 SNEGSKA (reference sequence). The DNA of the CDR3 is TGCAGTGCTAGAGATCCTGCAGGGGGGGAGACCCAGTACTTC. Encoded protein: CSARDPAGGETQYF.

The table lists this clonotype with a few counts. The J gene is TRBJ2-6, the V gene TRBV6-2 or TRBV6-3, with D perhaps TRBD2 (6 bases). There are 16 residues in the CDR3. Looked up from germline, CDR1 is MNHEY and CDR2 is SVGEGT. V was trimmed by 7 bases and J by 0 bases, leaving 13 bases between them. The CDR3 here is CASTDGGGSGANVLTF. CDR3 sequence (DNA): TGTGCCAGCACCGACGGGGGAGGCTCTGGGGCCAACGTCCTGACTTTC.

This clonotype occurred a few times. The V call is TRBV7-2, the J call TRBJ2-4, with 8 positions matching TRBD2. Losses at the gene ends were 6 bases for V and 7 bases for J; bases not matched to a gene: 11. The CDR3 extends over 15 amino acids. Germline V gene data show CDR1 as SGHTA and CDR2 as FQGNSA. CDR3 nucleotides: TGTGCCAGCAGTGCGGAAGCGGGAGCGGGGAACATTCAGTACTTC. Protein sequence: CASSAEAGAGNIQYF.

Remarks on this clonotype: Mismatch with germline at one junction end may stem from a read error. The DNA of the CDR3 is TGCGGTGCTTCCGAGCTAGCGGGGGATGTAGATACGCAGTATTTT. Protein: CGASELAGDVDTQYF. V is TRBV20-1 and J is TRBJ2-3, with TRBD2 identical over 10 bases. CDR3 length: 15 amino acids. Germline values: CDR1 DFQATT, CDR2 SNEGSKA (reference sequence).

The rearrangement uses TRBV5-1 and TRBJ1-1; weak D call: TRBD1 (6 bases). CDR3 length: 13 amino acids. Germline V lookup: CDR1 SGHRS, CDR2 YFSETQ. V was pared by 4 bases and J by 5 bases, with 12 bases between. CDR3 nucleotides: TGCGCCAGCAGCCAACAGGGAGAGACTGAAGCTTTCTTT. Translation gives CASSQQGETEAFF.

This sequence joins TRBV14 and TRBJ2-1, with unresolved D. Gene TRBJ2-7 matches the end of the DNA better, so the J call may be wrong. Germline assignment: CDR1 SGHDN and CDR2 FVKESK. CDR3 size: 14 residues. This CDR3 is CASSQEGNYYEQYF. CDR3 nucleotides: TGTGCCAGCAGCCAAGAAGGCAATTACTACGAGCAGTACTTC.

The sample holds a few counts of this clonotype. The chain recombines TRBV30 with TRBJ2-1; D call uncertain. CDR3 length: 14 amino acids. CDR1 is GTSNPN and CDR2 is SVGIG in the germline V gene (reference sequence). V shed 4 bases and J shed 0 bases, with 10 bases lying between them. CDR3 sequence (DNA): TGTGCCTGGACTTGGTTGAGCTCCTACAATGAGCAGTTCTTC. Its protein product is CAWTWLSSYNEQFF.

This clonotype turned up a few times. The rearrangement joins TRBV12-3 or TRBV12-4 to TRBJ2-5, with 9 bases identical to TRBD2. The CDR3 extends over 16 amino acids. V gave up 6 bases and J gave up 7 bases; unmatched junction bases: 15. As DNA, the CDR3 is TGTGCCAGCAGGCTGGGGTCTAGCGGGGTATATGGGACCCAGTACTTC. Its translation: CASRLGSSGVYGTQYF.

The rearrangement joins TRBV29-1 to TRBJ1-1; 7 bases match TRBD1. Germline V gene data show CDR1 as SQVTM and CDR2 as ANQGSEA. This CDR3 contains 14 residues. The V gene end was trimmed by 3 bases and the J gene end by 1 base; junction bases not matched to a gene: 5. The CDR3 DNA reads as TGCAGCGTTGATCCAGGGGGAGCGAACACTGAAGCTTTCTTT. This codes for CSVDPGGANTEAFF.

The chain has TRBV15 and TRBJ2-1; D perhaps matches TRBD2 (6 bases). Germline V gene lookup returns CDR1 LNHNV and CDR2 YYDKDF (reference sequence). The CDR3 is 16 residues long. The V end was cut by 0 bases, the J end by 1 base, with 10 bases between. The CDR3 is CATSRESGVSYNEQFF. The CDR3 DNA follows: TGTGCCACCAGCAGAGAGTCGGGAGTTTCCTACAATGAGCAGTTCTTC.

DNA of the CDR3: TGCGCCAGCAGCACCGGGACAGGGGGCGATGGCTACACCTTC. The encoded protein is CASSTGTGGDGYTF. The chain carries TRBV5-1 and TRBJ1-2, with 12 nucleotides matching TRBD1. Germline values: CDR1 SGHRS, CDR2 YFSETQ. Losses at the gene ends were 4 bases for V and 6 bases for J; bases not matched to a gene: 4. This CDR3 comprises 14 residues.

J is TRBJ2-5 and V is TRBV5-1, with D possibly matching TRBD1 (6 bases). Trimming removed 2 bases from V and 1 base from J, with 12 bases in between. Germline CDR1 SGHRS, CDR2 YFSETQ. CDR3 length equals 15 residues. The CDR3 DNA follows: TGCGCCAGCAGCTTTGAAAGGGGGTCCCAAGAGACCCAGTACTTC. It specifies CASSFERGSQETQYF.

This clonotype was observed a few times. The chain combines TRBV10-3 with TRBJ2-5; no reliable D call. CDR1 and CDR2 from the germline V gene are ENHRY and SYGVKD. CDR3 length: 12 residues. Trimming pared 4 bases from V and 1 base from J, leaving 4 bases between. CDR3: CAISATQETQYF. CDR3 sequence (DNA): TGTGCCATCAGTGCTACCCAAGAGACCCAGTACTTC.

The rearrangement joins TRBV4-2 to TRBJ2-2, with D possibly TRBD1 on 5 matching bases. Per germline, CDR1 LGHNA and CDR2 YNFKEQ. CDR3 length: 12 residues. With 4 bases removed from V and 7 bases from J, the gap between germline ends came to 7 bases. CDR3 sequence reads: CASSRRGGELFF. In nucleotides, the CDR3 is TGTGCCAGCAGCCGAAGGGGCGGGGAGCTGTTTTTT.

This clonotype was recorded a few times. This sequence joins TRBV7-2 and TRBJ2-1; TRBD1 matches at 9 bases. Unmatched junction bases numbered 17, after V lost 4 bases and J lost 10 bases. Germline CDR1 is SGHTA and CDR2 is FQGNSA. The CDR3 has 17 residues. The CDR3 is CASSSPAGTGIESEQFF. DNA for the CDR3: TGTGCCAGCAGCTCGCCTGCCGGGACAGGGATCGAGTCGGAGCAGTTCTTC.

Notes on this clonotype: A much larger clone differs by one base, so this may be a read error. The rearrangement uses TRBV7-2 and TRBJ2-7, with D perhaps TRBD1 or TRBD2 (6 bases each). The CDR3 is 13 residues long. CDR1 is SGHTA, CDR2 FQGNSA, per germline. CDR3 nucleotides: TGTGCCAGCAGCTTCGGGGGCACCTACGTGCAGTACTTC. Translating it yields CASSFGGTYVQYF.

The chain employs TRBV2 and TRBJ2-5; no definite D call. Germline V gene sequence: CDR1 SNHLY, CDR2 FYNNEI. There are 14 residues in the CDR3. Deletions cut 6 bases from V and 3 bases from J, with 14 bases between. Here the CDR3 reads CASRKTQQKETQYF. The DNA of the CDR3 is TGTGCCAGCAGGAAAACACAACAGAAAGAGACCCAGTACTTC.

The genes are TRBV20-1 and TRBJ2-1; 7 positions match TRBD2. CDR3 size: 15 residues. V was clipped by 3 bases and J by 3 bases; unmatched bases: 8. Per the germline V gene, CDR1 is DFQATT and CDR2 is SNEGSKA (reference sequence). The CDR3 spells CSARASGAHYNEQFF. The CDR3 region has the DNA TGCAGTGCTAGGGCCAGCGGGGCCCACTACAATGAGCAGTTCTTC.

The gene calls are TRBV11-1 and TRBJ1-1; 9 nucleotides align to TRBD1. With V trimmed by 6 bases and J by 4 bases, 6 bases remained unmatched. There are 14 residues in the CDR3. Germline CDR1 is SGHAT and CDR2 is FQDESV (reference sequence). The CDR3 nucleotides read TGTGCCAGCAGTTATACAGGGGGCGGCACTGAAGCTTTCTTT. Encoded protein: CASSYTGGGTEAFF.

Concerning this clonotype itself: One end of the junction fails to match germline, which may point to a read error. The chain carries TRBV20-1 and TRBJ2-7, with a weak D call TRBD2 (6 bases). CDR3 length: 14 amino acids. Germline V gene lookup returns CDR1 DFQATT and CDR2 SNEGSKA (reference sequence). Here the CDR3 reads CGARSEEGLREQYF. DNA for the CDR3: TGCGGTGCTAGGTCGGAGGAGGGGCTCCGCGAGCAGTACTTC.

This rearrangement joins TRBV28 to TRBJ2-7, with D possibly being TRBD1 or TRBD2 (5 bases each). V lost 3 bases and J lost 0, with 12 bases in between. Germline CDR1 is MDHEN and CDR2 is SYDVKM. This CDR3 contains 15 residues. CDR3 coding DNA: TGTGCCAGCAGTTTGACCGGGGCACTCTCCTACGAGCAGTACTTC. Its protein product is CASSLTGALSYEQYF.

This chain joins TRBV5-1 and TRBJ2-2, with 7 bases lining up with TRBD1. Trimming removed 4 bases from V and 1 base from J; junction bases left unmatched: 4. Germline CDR1 and CDR2: SGHRS and YFSETQ. The CDR3 covers 15 residues. The CDR3 sequence: CASSAGTVNTGELFF. CDR3 sequence (DNA): TGCGCCAGCAGCGCCGGGACAGTGAACACCGGGGAGCTGTTTTTT. Full variable domain (remainder filled in from reference TRBV5-1 and TRBJ2-2): KAGVTQTPRYLIKTRGQQVTLSCSPISGHRSVSWYQQTPGQGLQFLFEYFSETQRNKGNFPGRFSGRQFSNSRSEMNVSTLELGDSALYLCASSAGTVNTGELFFGEGSRLTVL.